By its share, the clone carrying this TCR beta chain is medium-sized. CDR3 length: 14 amino acids. Per germline, CDR1 LNHDA and CDR2 SQIVND (reference sequence). V gave up 5 bases and J gave up 3 bases; unmatched junction bases: 2. This entry is derived from a study of blood T cell repertoires in COVID-19. Profiled with immunoSEQ multiplex PCR; TCRdb holds only in-frame clones, not every one. The repertoire consists of about 200,000 clones, with over 75% occurring once and the leading ten covering 15% to 20%. The V and J genes are TRBV19 and TRBJ2-7; TRBD2 aligns across 12 bases. Sample: peripheral blood. The origin of this receptor is a middle-aged man with COVID-19, enrolled during active disease. CDR3 loop: CASSRLAGVYEQYF. In nucleotides, the CDR3 is TGTGCCAGTAGTCGACTAGCGGGAGTCTACGAGCAGTACTTC.